This T cell receptor beta chain came from a study of identical twins. The CDR3 is 11 residues long. CDR1 SEHNR and CDR2 FQNEAQ come from the germline V gene (reference sequence). V was clipped by 1 base and J by 10 bases, with 7 bases between them. Each CDR3 protein gets one entry after TCRdb re-called the 5' RACE reads with MiXCR. The table includes 350,000 to 600,000 distinct CDR3 sequences, approximately 15% detected once. A few counts support this clonotype. Separately, the same data were catalogued under a study of yellow fever vaccine responses in identical twins.

V usage is TRBV7-9 and J usage is TRBJ1-2; unclear D gene. The source material was CD4+ T cells sorted from blood. The receptor's source is a woman under 30 in good health. CDR3 sequence reads: CASSLGTVYTF. CDR3 in DNA: TGTGCCAGCAGCTTAGGGACCGTCTACACCTTC. Full variable domain (missing parts from reference TRBV7-9 and TRBJ1-2): DTGVSQNPRHKITKRGQNVTFRCDPISEHNRLYWYRQTLGQGPEFLTYFQNEAQLEKSRLLSDRFSAERPKGSFSTLEIQRTEQGDSAMYLCASSLGTVYTFGSGTRLTVV.